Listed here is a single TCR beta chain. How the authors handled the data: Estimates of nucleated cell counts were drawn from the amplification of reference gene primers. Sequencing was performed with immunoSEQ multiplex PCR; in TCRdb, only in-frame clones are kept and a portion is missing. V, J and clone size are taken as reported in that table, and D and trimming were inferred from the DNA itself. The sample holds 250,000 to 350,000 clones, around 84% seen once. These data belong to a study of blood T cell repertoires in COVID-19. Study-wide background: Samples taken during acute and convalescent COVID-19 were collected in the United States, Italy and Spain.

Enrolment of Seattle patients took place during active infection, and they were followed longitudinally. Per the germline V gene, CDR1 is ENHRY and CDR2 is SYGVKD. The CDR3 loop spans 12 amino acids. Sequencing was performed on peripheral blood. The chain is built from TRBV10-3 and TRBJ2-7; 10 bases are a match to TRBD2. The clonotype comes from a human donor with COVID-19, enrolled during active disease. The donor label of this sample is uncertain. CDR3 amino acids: CATSGGYGTSEV. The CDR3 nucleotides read TGTGCCACCTCTGGCGGGTACGGGACTAGCGAGGTC.